These 17 T cell receptor beta chains were all obtained from the same sample, sequenced in a study of blood T cell repertoires in COVID-19. Sequencing was performed with immunoSEQ multiplex PCR; in TCRdb, only in-frame clones are kept and a portion is missing. Here the sample spans 150,000 to 180,000 clones, around 85% being singletons. The sample was peripheral blood. These receptors came from a man aged 60 to 75 with COVID-19, enrolled during active disease.

The gene calls are TRBV6-5 and TRBJ1-6; 7 nucleotides agree with TRBD1. CDR1 and CDR2 from the germline V gene are MNHEY and SVGAGI. There are 14 residues in the CDR3. With 7 bases clipped from V and 5 bases from J, the junction kept 5 bases outside the gene matches. The CDR3 coding sequence is TGTGCCAGCACTTCCAGGGGGAATAATTCACCCCTCCACTTT. It codes for CASTSRGNNSPLHF.

The chain couples TRBV6-5 to TRBJ2-1, with 9 bases identical to TRBD2. The V segment lost 7 bases and the J segment 7 bases; nucleotides outside the gene matches: 11. The V gene's germline CDR1 is MNHEY and CDR2 SVGAGI. There are 15 residues in the CDR3. This CDR3 reads CASMMFFAGGNEQFF. The CDR3 DNA sequence: TGTGCCAGCATGATGTTCTTCGCGGGAGGGAATGAGCAGTTCTTC.

The chain has TRBV2 and TRBJ2-7; D possibly corresponds to TRBD2 (5 bases). Per the germline V gene, CDR1 is SNHLY and CDR2 is FYNNEI. The CDR3 contains 14 residues. The ends were cut back, 4 bases at V and 4 bases at J, with 14 bases in the middle. The CDR3: CASSAWGEGYEQYF. The CDR3 coding sequence is TGTGCCAGCAGTGCATGGGGAGAAGGGTACGAGCAGTACTTC.

J is TRBJ2-1 and V is TRBV4-2, with a tentative D call TRBD2 (6 bases). The V end was cut by 3 bases, the J end by 4 bases, with 13 bases between. The CDR3 extends over 15 amino acids. Germline lookup yields CDR1 LGHNA and CDR2 YNFKEQ. The CDR3 is CASSQGGTTYNEQFF. CDR3 nucleotide sequence: TGTGCCAGCAGCCAGGGGGGTACTACGTACAATGAGCAGTTCTTC.

The chain has TRBV7-2 and TRBJ1-5; possible D gene TRBD1, 5 bases. Germline CDR1 SGHTA, CDR2 FQGNSA. CDR3 length: 13 residues. V gave up 10 bases and J gave up 0 bases, with 10 bases separating them. The CDR3, as DNA: TGTGCCATACAGGACTATAGCAATCAGCCCCAGCATTTT. Residues: CAIQDYSNQPQHF.

In its sample, this clone was seen a few times. The chain combines TRBV9 with TRBJ2-5; TRBD2 aligns across 16 bases. After removal of 4 bases from V and 9 bases from J, the junction contained 3 bases not matched to a gene. In germline, CDR1 is SGDLS, CDR2 YYNGEE. The CDR3 runs to 14 residues. The DNA of the CDR3 is TGTGCCAGCAGCTCGGGACTAGCGGGAGGGGCCCAGTACTTC. It encodes CASSSGLAGGAQYF.

This clone was detected a few times. The chain couples TRBV7-8 to TRBJ1-6; D gene ambiguous. The germline V and J ends were trimmed by 2 bases and 0 bases, with 14 bases remaining between them. Germline-derived CDR1 and CDR2 are SGHVS and FQNEAQ. This CDR3 has 18 residues. CDR3 DNA sequence: TGTGCCAGCAGCTTAAGGCGGCACCCGAGCTCCTATAATTCACCCCTCCACTTT. Encoded protein: CASSLRRHPSSYNSPLHF.

The genes are TRBV3-1 (or the pseudogene TRBV3-2) and TRBJ2-2, with 7 bases that match TRBD2. CDR1 LGHDT and CDR2 YNNKEL come from the germline V gene (reference sequence). Trimming took 4 bases from V and 6 from J; bases not matched to a gene: 14. This CDR3 is built from 17 residues. CDR3 DNA: TGTGCCAGCAGCCGTTGGGACGGGGGAGGGCCGTCCGGGGAGCTGTTTTTT. Translated, it gives CASSRWDGGGPSGELFF.

The chain combines TRBV7-9 with TRBJ2-5, with 11 bases identical to TRBD2. V trimming: 5 bases; J trimming: 4 bases; junction bases outside the gene matches: 3. In germline, CDR1 is SEHNR, CDR2 FQNEAQ (reference sequence). This CDR3 comprises 14 residues. CDR3 DNA sequence: TGTGCCAGCAGCCAGGGGACTAGCGGAGAGACCCAGTACTTC. Protein sequence: CASSQGTSGETQYF. The whole variable domain, filled in from reference TRBV7-9 and TRBJ2-5, reads DTGVSQNPRHKITKRGQNVTFRCDPISEHNRLYWYRQTLGQGPEFLTYFQNEAQLEKSRLLSDRFSAERPKGSFSTLEIQRTEQGDSAMYLCASSQGTSGETQYFGPGTRLLVL.

This clone has only a few counts. V gene TRBV11-2 combines with J gene TRBJ1-1, with D uncertain. V lost 2 bases to trimming and J lost 1 base, with 8 bases between them. Germline CDR1 SGHAT, CDR2 FQNNGV. The CDR3 loop spans 14 amino acids. CDR3 DNA: TGTGCCAGCAGCTTAATTGCGGGGAACACTGAAGCTTTCTTT. It is translated as CASSLIAGNTEAFF.

This clone is a singleton in its sample. The CDR3 region is CASSSLGGVVQETQYF. CDR3 DNA sequence: TGTGCCAGCAGCTCTCTCGGCGGAGTAGTCCAAGAGACCCAGTACTTC. This sequence joins TRBV7-8 and TRBJ2-5; D not certain. CDR3 size: 16 residues. The V end was cut by 4 bases, the J end by 1 base, with 16 bases between. Germline V gene lookup returns CDR1 SGHVS and CDR2 FQNEAQ.

The chain couples TRBV12-3 or TRBV12-4 to TRBJ1-4, with a possible D match to TRBD1 (5 bases). V lost 5 bases and J 7 bases, leaving 8 bases between the germline ends. The CDR3 covers 12 residues. CDR3 DNA: TGTGCCAGCAGTCCTAGGGGTGAAAAACTGTTTTTT. Its translation is CASSPRGEKLFF.

The V gene is TRBV7-9, the J gene TRBJ2-7; maybe TRBD1 (6 bases). CDR1 and CDR2 from the germline V gene are SEHNR and FQNEAQ (reference sequence). The ends were cut back, 5 bases at V and 3 bases at J, with 11 bases in the middle. The CDR3 is 13 amino acids. This CDR3 reads CASSKDSYYEQYF. Written as DNA, the CDR3 is TGTGCCAGCAGCAAGGACAGCTACTACGAGCAGTACTTC.

This sequence joins TRBV27 and TRBJ1-2, with D possibly matching TRBD1 (6 bases). The V gene's germline CDR1 is MNHEY and CDR2 SMNVEV (reference sequence). This CDR3 is 15 amino acids long. Between the trimmed V and J ends, which lost 3 bases and 0 bases, there was a span of 11 bases. The CDR3 DNA is TGTGCCAGCAGTTTTACAGGGCCCCCTAACTATGGCTACACCTTC. Translating gives CASSFTGPPNYGYTF.

The V and J genes are TRBV7-3 and TRBJ1-3, with D perhaps matching TRBD1 (5 bases). V shed 4 bases and J shed 2 bases, with 9 bases lying between them. CDR1 SGHTA and CDR2 FQGTGA come from the germline V gene. The CDR3 length is 14 residues. The CDR3 DNA is TGTGCCAGCAGCTCGCGGGGACCTGGAAACACCATATATTTT. It translates to CASSSRGPGNTIYF.

The chain links TRBV6-5 to TRBJ1-2, with 7 bases aligning to TRBD1. The CDR3 loop spans 15 amino acids. After removal of 6 bases from V and 4 bases from J, the junction contained 11 bases not matched to a gene. The V gene's germline CDR1 is MNHEY and CDR2 SVGAGI. This CDR3 reads CASRLAPGQPYGYTF. The DNA of the CDR3 is TGTGCCAGCAGACTTGCCCCGGGACAGCCCTATGGCTACACCTTC.

The rearrangement joins TRBV7-9 to TRBJ1-2; tentatively, D is TRBD1 (6 bases). Trimming removed 5 bases at V and 7 bases at J, with 14 bases between. Per germline, CDR1 SEHNR and CDR2 FQNEAQ (reference sequence). The CDR3 has 13 residues. CDR3 DNA sequence: TGTGCCAGCAGCCTAACAGGGCCGGGTGGCTACACCTTC. Its protein product is CASSLTGPGGYTF. The full variable domain, in which reference TRBV7-9 and TRBJ1-2 provide the parts outside the CDR3, is DTGVSQNPRHKITKRGQNVTFRCDPISEHNRLYWYRQTLGQGPEFLTYFQNEAQLEKSRLLSDRFSAERPKGSFSTLEIQRTEQGDSAMYLCASSLTGPGGYTFGSGTRLTVV.